This passage covers 18 T cell receptor delta chains from one sample sequenced in a study of gamma-delta chains in newborns, infants, children. TCRdb reanalysed the reads with CATT. Of roughly 4,000 delta-chain clones listed, about 40% are singletons. Sample: blood, taken at week 6. These receptors came from a child who was a newborn, infant or young child, either healthy, febrile or measles-vaccinated (not recorded which).

J is TRDJ1 and V is TRDV1; possible D gene TRDD3, 5 bases. This CDR3 region has 21 residues. Germline CDR1 TSWWSYY, CDR2 QGS. Trimming cost V 3 bases and J 0 bases, with 29 bases left between them. DNA of the CDR3: TGTGCTCTTGGGGACCTCGCCCAGATTTTCGCTTTATACGATAACACCGATAAACTCATCTTT. This encodes CALGDLAQIFALYDNTDKLIF.

This clone rates as large (0.1 to 1%). The chain joins TRAV29/DV5 to TRDJ1; D is undetermined. CDR1 is NSMFDY and CDR2 is ISSIKDK in the germline V gene. The CDR3 covers 15 residues. Trimming took 0 bases from V and 3 from J, leaving 15 bases between them. The CDR3 reads CAASVQASHPDKLIF. The CDR3, as DNA: TGTGCAGCAAGCGTCCAAGCCAGTCATCCCGATAAACTCATCTTT.

Of note for this clone: Other DNA sequences in this specimen translate into the identical CDR3. In nucleotides, the CDR3 is TGTGCTCTTGGGGAACTAGATCCCTGGGCAGGGGAATGGGTCGCCGATAAACTCATCTTT. It yields the protein CALGELDPWAGEWVADKLIF. This chain links TRDV1 with TRDJ1; possibly TRDD3 for D (5 bases). CDR3 length: 20 residues. Germline V lookup: CDR1 TSWWSYY, CDR2 QGS. Trimming stripped 0 bases from V and 3 bases from J, with 26 bases between.

The rearrangement links TRDV2 to TRDJ3, with 11 positions matching TRDD3. CDR3 length: 20 residues. Germline V gene lookup returns CDR1 GEAIGNYY and CDR2 EKD. J lost 0 bases, V lost 3 bases, and 9 bases had no gene match. This CDR3 reads CACDPLLGDSISWDTRQMFF. The CDR3 DNA is TGTGCCTGTGACCCCTTACTGGGGGATAGTATCTCCTGGGACACCCGACAGATGTTTTTC.

The table lists this clone with a few counts. The chain combines TRDV1 with TRDJ1, with TRDD3 matching over 12 bases. The germline CDR1 and CDR2 sequences are TSWWSYY and QGS. The CDR3 has 20 residues. The trim removed 9 bases at V and 0 bases at J, leaving 20 bases unmatched. The DNA for the CDR3 is TGTGCTCTCACTTACCTCTCGGTACTGGGGGATACTGGGTACACCGATAAACTCATCTTT. As protein: CALTYLSVLGDTGYTDKLIF.

Comment on this clone: A single base is all that separates this from a far larger clone, so a read error is likely. The chain employs TRDV2 and TRDJ1; 8 positions match TRDD3. The CDR3 has 14 amino acids. Trimming cost V 1 base and J 1 base; bases outside gene matches: 1. Germline CDR1 reads GEAIGNYY; CDR2 reads EKD. The CDR3 spells CACDTLGGTDKLIF. The CDR3 coding sequence is TGTGCCTGTGACACACTGGGGGGCACCGATAAACTCATCTTT.

Notes on this clone: A read error is possible here, since a much larger clone lies one base away. The genes are TRDV2 and TRDJ1; 9 bases fit TRDD3. From germline, CDR1 is GEAIGNYY and CDR2 EKD. This CDR3 has 18 residues. CDR3 sequence reads: CARDPVLGDAHLERKLIF. The CDR3 bases are TGTGCCCGTGACCCGGTACTGGGGGACGCGCATCTGGAAAGGAAACTCATCTTT.

The rearrangement links TRAV29/DV5 to TRDJ1; 9 bases are shared with TRDD3. The CDR3 length is 24 residues. V gave up 0 bases and J gave up 0 bases; unmatched junction bases: 30. Germline CDR1 is NSMFDY and CDR2 is ISSIKDK. The CDR3 is CAASEVLPRGYAKRKKRYTDKLIF. The CDR3 DNA is TGTGCAGCAAGCGAAGTCCTGCCCCGGGGATACGCTAAGAGAAAAAAAAGGTACACCGATAAACTCATCTTT.

Regarding this clone: Sequence at one end of the junction differs from germline and may be a read error. J is TRDJ1 and V is TRDV1; TRDD3 might be the D (6 bases). The CDR3 spans 18 residues. Germline V gene data show CDR1 as TSWWSYY and CDR2 as QGS. CDR3: CALGMNPRMGGHTDKLTF. CDR3 nucleotide sequence: TGTGCTCTTGGGATGAATCCCCGAATGGGGGGCCACACCGATAAACTCACCTTT.

Worth noting for this clone: The junction departs from the called germline gene at one end, perhaps through a read error. The rearrangement uses TRDV2 and TRDJ1; D is undetermined. Germline CDR1 GEAIGNYY, CDR2 EKD. CDR3 length: 19 residues. This CDR3 is CACGTGGQEPYPYTDKLIF. As DNA, the CDR3 is TGTGCCTGTGGCACCGGTGGCCAGGAACCCTATCCTTACACCGATAAACTCATCTTT.

A remark on this clone: Germline is not matched at one junction end, which may reflect a read error. The chain recombines TRDV1 with TRDJ1; no firm D call. The CDR3 sequence is 16 residues long. The germline V gene encodes CDR1 TSWWSYY and CDR2 QGS. This CDR3 reads CALGERIVETTNKLIF. Here the CDR3 DNA reads TGTGCTCTTGGGGAACGGATCGTTGAGACCACCAATAAACTCATCTTT.

This clone is categorized as medium-sized (0.01 to 0.1%). The chain has TRDV2 and TRDJ1, with TRDD3 matching 9 bases. Germline values: CDR1 GEAIGNYY, CDR2 EKD. Losses at the gene ends were 1 base for V and 0 bases for J; bases not matched to a gene: 2. This CDR3 is built from 15 residues. CDR3 sequence reads: CACDTGDTNTDKLIF. The CDR3 DNA follows: TGTGCCTGTGACACGGGGGATACAAACACCGATAAACTCATCTTT.

In this sample, this clone turned up a few times. The chain recombines TRDV1 with TRDJ1, with unresolved D. Trimming took off 2 bases at V and 5 bases at J, with 15 bases between the two ends. The CDR3 is 15 residues long. Germline-derived CDR1 and CDR2 are TSWWSYY and QGS. CDR3 amino acids: CALGEFCSGLDKLIF. As DNA, the CDR3 is TGTGCTCTTGGGGAATTCTGCTCGGGTTTAGATAAACTCATCTTT.

The genes are TRDV1 and TRDJ1; the D call may be TRDD2 or TRDD3 (7 bases each). This CDR3 is 26 amino acids long. Between the trimmed V and J ends, which lost 5 bases and 0 bases, there was a span of 46 bases. CDR1 is TSWWSYY and CDR2 is QGS in the germline V gene. The CDR3 loop reads CALGSRLPLFGGHPYTGYGNTDKLIF. The CDR3 DNA is TGTGCTCTTGGGAGCCGCCTTCCTTTGTTTGGGGGACACCCATACACGGGCTATGGGAACACCGATAAACTCATCTTT.

The rearrangement links TRDV1 to TRDJ1, with D perhaps TRDD2 (6 bases). This CDR3 is 19 amino acids long. CDR1 and CDR2 (germline): TSWWSYY, QGS. V shed 0 bases and J shed 0 bases, with 20 bases lying between them. This CDR3 is CALGELPTGLVSYTDKLIF. The CDR3 DNA is TGTGCTCTTGGGGAACTTCCTACCGGGCTGGTTTCTTACACCGATAAACTCATCTTT.

This clone qualifies as large. The same CDR3 is also encoded by other DNA sequences in this sample. This sequence joins TRDV1 and TRDJ1, with D maybe TRDD3 (6 bases). The CDR3 extends over 16 amino acids. Trimming left V 7 bases short and J 0 bases short, with 18 bases between. Germline V gene sequence: CDR1 TSWWSYY, CDR2 QGS. The CDR3 region is CALVSHTVGDTDKLIF. The DNA for the CDR3 is TGTGCTCTTGTATCCCATACTGTGGGGGACACCGATAAACTCATCTTT.

This clone is labeled as medium-sized (0.01 to 0.1%). This chain links TRDV3 with TRDJ1; D not resolved. V lost 4 bases, J lost 1 base, and 10 bases lay in between. CDR1 and CDR2 (germline): TVYSNPD, GDNSRS (reference sequence). The CDR3 length is 12 residues. CDR3 protein: CAYIKGTDKLIF. CDR3 bases: TGTGCCTATATTAAGGGCACCGATAAACTCATCTTT. The complete variable domain, with remaining parts taken from reference TRDV3 and TRDJ1, reads CDKVTQSSPDQTVASGSEVVLLCTYDTVYSNPDLFWYRIRPDYSFQFVFYGDNSRSEGADFTQGRFSVKHILTQKAFHLVISPVRTEDSATYYCAYIKGTDKLIFGKGTRVTVEP.

V and J are TRDV2 and TRDJ1; 10 bases map to TRDD3. J gave up 6 bases and V 0 bases, and 12 bases lay outside the gene matches. The CDR3 is 17 residues long. Germline-derived CDR1 and CDR2 are GEAIGNYY and EKD. CDR3 sequence (DNA): TGTGCCTGTGACACCGGCCTGGGGGATAAAAGCCCACATAAACTCATCTTT. This translates into CACDTGLGDKSPHKLIF.